The following is a T cell receptor (beta chain) sequence with its context. Participants were aged about 18 to 89 years, lived in over 20 US areas, and enrolled virtually. Participant reports of clinical history set cohort assignment. This specimen comes from a study of blood T cell repertoires in COVID-19. At the level of the study: Sources were T cells, B-cell-depleted T cells, or PBMCs; the material itself was cDNA or gDNA.

The authors' processing: The assay estimated nucleated cells by amplifying reference gene primers. TCRdb's copy holds only in-frame clones and misses some; the assay was immunoSEQ multiplex PCR. V, J and clone size were drawn from that table, and D and trimming were deduced from the DNA. The sample has over 250,000 clones, roughly four fifths seen once. Germline CDR1 and CDR2: MNHNS and SASEGT. CDR3 length equals 17 residues. V trimming: 2 bases; J trimming: 2 bases; junction bases outside the gene matches: 7. This chain joins TRBV6-1 and TRBJ1-4; 8 bases are a match to TRBD1. What was sequenced was PBMCs or T cells enriched from blood (not recorded which). The source of this sequence is a man younger than 40 with acute COVID-19. CDR3 residues: CASSETSRGPTNEKLFF. The CDR3 bases are TGTGCCAGCAGTGAAACGAGCAGGGGGCCGACTAATGAAAAACTGTTTTTT.